Below, 12 T cell receptor beta chains from the same sample are listed, as sequenced in a study of blood T cell repertoires in COVID-19. Libraries were prepared by immunoSEQ multiplex PCR; TCRdb keeps only in-frame clonotypes and omits some of them. Counted here are 150,000 to 200,000 clones, roughly 86% occurring once; the ten biggest clones make up around 2.7%. Material: peripheral blood. The source is a man aged 35-49 years with active or convalescent COVID-19.

V usage is TRBV19 and J usage is TRBJ2-1, with 7 positions matching TRBD2. V shed 2 bases, J shed 15 bases, and the junction held 7 bases outside the gene matches. The CDR3 sequence is 12 residues long. The germline V gene encodes CDR1 LNHDA and CDR2 SQIVND (reference sequence). The CDR3 DNA is TGTGCCAGTAGTATAAGAGGCGGGGGACGGTTCTTC. Protein: CASSIRGGGRFF.

This rearrangement joins TRBV28 to TRBJ2-2; maybe TRBD1 (5 bases). Trimming cost V 8 bases and J 0 bases, with 25 bases left between them. The CDR3 covers 19 residues. The V gene's germline CDR1 is MDHEN and CDR2 SYDVKM. The CDR3 loop reads CASSRLTAAVYANTGELFF. CDR3 coding DNA: TGTGCCAGCTCGCGTCTGACAGCCGCCGTCTATGCGAACACCGGGGAGCTGTTTTTT. Full variable domain (rest looked up from reference TRBV28 and TRBJ2-2): DVKVTQSSRYLVKRTGEKVFLECVQDMDHENMFWYRQDPGLGLRLIYFSYDVKMKEKGDIPEGYSVSREKKERFSLILESASTNQTSMYLCASSRLTAAVYANTGELFFGEGSRLTVL.

The CDR3 loop reads CASAITEVSYEQYF. CDR3 in DNA: TGTGCCAGCGCTATAACGGAGGTTTCCTACGAGCAGTACTTC. The J gene is TRBJ2-7, the V gene TRBV10-3; tentative D call: TRBD2 (5 bases). The germline CDR1 and CDR2 sequences are ENHRY and SYGVKD. CDR3 size: 14 residues. Between the trimmed V and J ends, which lost 10 bases and 1 base, there was a span of 17 bases.

This sequence joins TRBV5-3 and TRBJ1-3; TRBD1 matches at 10 bases. Being an ORF, TRBV5-3 has a function that is uncertain. Trimming at V came to 5 bases and at J to 4 bases, leaving 6 bases not matched to a gene. The CDR3 runs 15 residues. The CDR3 DNA reads TGTGCCAGAAGTTCGGACAGGGGGATCGGAAACACCATATATTTT. As protein: CARSSDRGIGNTIYF.

The chain links TRBV19 to TRBJ1-3; 7 bases are shared with TRBD1. CDR3 length equals 15 residues. Trimming removed 4 bases from V and 2 bases from J; junction bases left unmatched: 5. The germline V gene encodes CDR1 LNHDA and CDR2 SQIVND (reference sequence). DNA of the CDR3: TGTGCCAGTAGTAATGACCAGGGGGCTGGAAACACCATATATTTT. Its translation: CASSNDQGAGNTIYF.

The gene calls are TRBV6-6 and TRBJ1-1, with 11 bases that match TRBD1. This CDR3 is built from 15 residues. Germline loops: CDR1 MNHNY, CDR2 SVGAGI (reference sequence). V was clipped by 6 bases and J by 3 bases; unmatched bases: 6. This CDR3 is CASRWTGGDYTEAFF. The CDR3 region has the DNA TGTGCCAGCAGATGGACAGGGGGCGACTACACTGAAGCTTTCTTT.

This rearrangement joins TRBV7-9 to TRBJ1-2, with TRBD1 matching 7 bases. Germline V gene sequence: CDR1 SEHNR, CDR2 FQNEAQ (reference sequence). Trimming at V came to 5 bases and at J to 6 bases, leaving 12 bases not matched to a gene. The CDR3 covers 15 residues. CDR3 DNA: TGTGCCAGCAGCCCGGGACAGCTAACCCTTAATGGCTACACCTTC. Translation gives CASSPGQLTLNGYTF.

V usage is TRBV12-5 and J usage is TRBJ1-1; 9 bases are shared with TRBD1. The CDR3 covers 18 residues. With 1 base clipped from V and 5 bases from J, the junction kept 14 bases outside the gene matches. Germline V lookup: CDR1 LGHNT, CDR2 FRNRAP. Here the CDR3 reads CASGLARGNRGPGTEAFF. In DNA, the CDR3 is TGTGCTAGTGGTTTGGCCCGCGGAAACAGGGGGCCGGGAACTGAAGCTTTCTTT. The whole variable domain, filled in from reference TRBV12-5 and TRBJ1-1, reads DARVTQTPRHKVTEMGQEVTMRCQPILGHNTVFWYRQTMMQGLELLAYFRNRAPLDDSGMPKDRFSAEMPDATLATLKIQPSEPRDSAVYFCASGLARGNRGPGTEAFFGQGTRLTVV.

The chain couples TRBV10-3 to TRBJ1-5; 8 bases align to TRBD1. Germline assignment: CDR1 ENHRY and CDR2 SYGVKD. Trimming removed 3 bases from V and 1 base from J; junction bases left unmatched: 2. There are 15 residues in the CDR3. CDR3 amino acids: CAISEQGGSNQPQHF. DNA of the CDR3: TGTGCCATCAGTGAACAGGGGGGAAGCAATCAGCCCCAGCATTTT.

The count of this clone is one. The chain uses TRBV28 and TRBJ2-1; D is possibly TRBD1 (5 bases). The ends were cut back, 3 bases at V and 7 bases at J, with 19 bases in the middle. The germline gives CDR1 MDHEN, CDR2 SYDVKM. This CDR3 contains 16 residues. The CDR3 nucleotides are TGTGCCAGCAGTTTCGGTCCAGGGCCCCAGAGGAATGAGCAGTTCTTC. Translation gives CASSFGPGPQRNEQFF.

This chain joins TRBV6-1 and TRBJ1-1, with D unresolved. Trimming shortened V by 2 bases and J by 4 bases, and 8 bases separated the two germline ends. Germline values: CDR1 MNHNS, CDR2 SASEGT. The CDR3 contains 13 residues. The CDR3 region is CASSEKRVTEAFF. CDR3 DNA sequence: TGTGCCAGCAGTGAAAAGAGAGTCACTGAAGCTTTCTTT.

This chain joins TRBV4-3 and TRBJ1-1, with D perhaps matching TRBD1 (5 bases). Germline V gene sequence: CDR1 LGHNA, CDR2 YSLEER. CDR3 size: 16 residues. V was trimmed by 0 bases and J by 3 bases, leaving 14 bases between them. CDR3 amino acids: CASSQDPGVGDTEAFF. Here the CDR3 DNA reads TGCGCCAGCAGCCAAGACCCGGGGGTTGGGGACACTGAAGCTTTCTTT.